Below, one T cell receptor (beta chain) is given with its context. Its antigen is as yet unknown. Generated by immunoSEQ multiplex PCR, the TCRdb table keeps only in-frame clones and is missing some. The table has around 140,000 clones, around 93% seen once. These data belong to a study of cytomegalovirus exposure and HLA in healthy donors. Study-level points and caveats: Rare TCR sequences predominated, though certain public TCRs were found in many donors. Published work reported that the classifier diagnosed cytomegalovirus status with high specificity and sensitivity. CMV antigen specificity of a few CMV-associated chains was confirmed in vitro.

The CDR3 runs 16 residues. Germline trimming cut 0 bases from V and 9 bases from J; bases unmatched to any gene: 8. Germline lookup yields CDR1 MGHRA and CDR2 YSYEKL. The receptor was derived from a young man in good health and CMV-seropositive. Sequencing input: PBMCs. The genes are TRBV4-1 and TRBJ2-1; 10 bases agree with TRBD2. In nucleotides, the CDR3 is TGCGCCAGCAGCCAAGAAGGGCTAGCGGGAGAGGGTGAGCAGTTCTTC. It codes for CASSQEGLAGEGEQFF.